These 26 T cell receptor beta chains share one sample of origin, sequenced in a study of blood T cell repertoires in COVID-19 (dated by TCRdb to 2018 to 2021). The library was prepared using the immunoSEQ multiplex PCR assay. Sourced from immuneACCESS, this table was stored by TCRdb with only in-frame sequences that have V and J called. A share of the clones is absent; for the studies checked, an unresolved V gene accounts for under half, and the remainder has no known explanation. The sample table records 150,000 to 180,000 clones; around 80% of these occur just once. The ten largest clones add up to around 7% of the sample. Source material: PBMCs or T cells enriched from blood (not recorded which). Receptors originate from a man aged 45 to 65 who had recovered from COVID-19.

The chain uses TRBV2 and TRBJ1-1, with 8 bases identical to TRBD1. The CDR3 covers 14 residues. The junction had 5 bases not matched to a gene; V was cut back by 7 bases and J by 1 base. In germline, CDR1 is SNHLY, CDR2 FYNNEI. The CDR3 nucleotides read TGTGCCAGCATCACCGGGACAGGGAACACTGAAGCTTTCTTT. Translated, it gives CASITGTGNTEAFF.

The chain carries TRBV4-1 and TRBJ1-1, with 8 bases aligning to TRBD1. Trimming took 2 bases from V and 3 from J; bases not matched to a gene: 8. Germline V CDR1 and CDR2: MGHRA, YSYEKL. The CDR3 contains 16 residues. In nucleotides, the CDR3 is TGCGCCAGCAGCCAACCCTTGGACAGGGAGTACACTGAAGCTTTCTTT. Amino acids: CASSQPLDREYTEAFF.

This rearrangement joins TRBV18 to TRBJ1-1; D may be TRBD1 (5 bases). This CDR3 is built from 15 residues. CDR1 and CDR2 (germline): KGHSH, LQKENI. V gave up 6 bases and J gave up 3 bases, with 17 bases separating them. Here the CDR3 reads CASSPLGGSDTEAFF. CDR3 DNA: TGTGCCAGCTCCCCCCTGGGGGGGTCAGACACTGAAGCTTTCTTT.

This sequence joins TRBV2 and TRBJ1-5; the D gene is possibly TRBD1 (5 bases). Germline CDR1 and CDR2: SNHLY and FYNNEI. V lost 6 bases and J 6 bases, leaving 21 bases between the germline ends. The CDR3 runs 16 residues. The CDR3 nucleotides are TGTGCCAGCAGCCCTCCTTCGGCAGGCCAGGGTCAGCCCCAGCATTTT. Its protein is CASSPPSAGQGQPQHF. The complete variable domain, with remaining parts taken from reference TRBV2 and TRBJ1-5, reads EPEVTQTPSHQVTQMGQEVILRCVPISNHLYFYWYRQILGQKVEFLVSFYNNEISEKSEIFDDQFSVERPDGSNFTLKIRSTKLEDSAMYFCASSPPSAGQGQPQHFGDGTRLSIL.

J is TRBJ1-5 and V is TRBV3-1 (or the pseudogene TRBV3-2); TRBD1 matches 8 bases. Germline loops: CDR1 LGHDT, CDR2 YNNKEL (reference sequence). The CDR3 consists of 16 residues. J lost 2 bases, V lost 1 base, and 4 bases had no gene match. The CDR3 here is CASSQAGTGGNQPQHF. Written as DNA, the CDR3 is TGTGCCAGCAGCCAAGCCGGGACAGGAGGCAATCAGCCCCAGCATTTT.

V usage is TRBV6-5 and J usage is TRBJ2-7; a weak D match, TRBD1 (5 bases). Germline assignment: CDR1 MNHEY and CDR2 SVGAGI. With 6 bases removed from V and 1 base from J, the gap between germline ends came to 10 bases. The CDR3 is made up of 13 amino acids. CDR3 sequence reads: CASRVDRSYEQYF. CDR3 DNA: TGTGCCAGCAGAGTTGACAGATCCTACGAGCAGTACTTC.

The chain is built from TRBV25-1 and TRBJ1-2; D gene ambiguous. The CDR3 length is 14 residues. V gave up 1 base and J gave up 4 bases, with 10 bases separating them. Germline V gene lookup returns CDR1 MGHDK and CDR2 SYGVNS. The DNA for the CDR3 is TGTGCCAGCAGTGAATTCGGGTCCGGCTATGGCTACACCTTC. Protein: CASSEFGSGYGYTF.

J is TRBJ2-5 and V is TRBV7-3; no clear D. Trimming took 5 bases from V and 5 from J, leaving 9 bases between them. Germline assignment: CDR1 SGHTA and CDR2 FQGTGA. The length of the CDR3 is 12 residues. CDR3 sequence: CASSPNGETQYF. In DNA form, the CDR3 reads TGTGCCAGCAGCCCTAACGGGGAGACCCAGTACTTC.

J is TRBJ2-2 and V is TRBV30, with unresolved D. The CDR3 loop spans 12 amino acids. Germline-derived CDR1 and CDR2 are GTSNPN and SVGIG (reference sequence). V dropped 8 bases and J dropped 1 base, with 8 bases sitting between them. CDR3 residues: CASRKNTGELFF. In DNA form, the CDR3 reads TGTGCCAGCAGGAAGAACACCGGGGAGCTGTTTTTT.

This clone showed up just once. The rearrangement links TRBV5-1 to TRBJ1-6; possible D gene TRBD1, 5 bases. Germline lookup yields CDR1 SGHRS and CDR2 YFSETQ. The CDR3 is 13 amino acids. Trimming shortened V by 5 bases and J by 5 bases, and 8 bases separated the two germline ends. The CDR3 sequence is CASRLQDNSPLHF. The DNA of the CDR3 is TGCGCCAGCAGGTTACAGGATAATTCACCCCTCCACTTT.

The rearrangement joins TRBV30 to TRBJ1-1, with a tentative D call TRBD1 (5 bases). Trimming removed 0 bases at V and 4 bases at J, with 6 bases between. The CDR3 consists of 12 residues. Germline CDR1 and CDR2: GTSNPN and SVGIG (reference sequence). In DNA form, the CDR3 reads TGTGCCTGGAGTGTCGGGGGCACTGAAGCTTTCTTT. Its translation is CAWSVGGTEAFF.

This sequence joins TRBV3-1 (or the pseudogene TRBV3-2) and TRBJ2-7; 9 bases line up with TRBD2. Germline V gene lookup returns CDR1 LGHDT and CDR2 YNNKEL (reference sequence). This CDR3 has 14 amino acids. Trimming at V came to 8 bases and at J to 4 bases, leaving 9 bases not matched to a gene. Here the CDR3 reads CASGLAGANYEQYF. CDR3 sequence (DNA): TGTGCCAGCGGATTAGCGGGGGCGAATTACGAGCAGTACTTC.

This chain joins TRBV11-2 and TRBJ1-2; no clear D gene. The CDR3 extends over 14 amino acids. Germline assignment: CDR1 SGHAT and CDR2 FQNNGV. Trimming took off 1 base at V and 4 bases at J, with 10 bases between the two ends. The CDR3 region has the DNA TGTGCCAGCAGCTTAGCTCAGGCGAGCTATGGCTACACCTTC. This translates into CASSLAQASYGYTF.

The chain is built from TRBV3-1 (or the pseudogene TRBV3-2) and TRBJ1-2; 7 positions match TRBD1. V lost 5 bases, J lost 4 bases, and 7 bases stayed unmatched. The germline CDR1 and CDR2 sequences are LGHDT and YNNKEL (reference sequence). The CDR3 contains 14 residues. In DNA, the CDR3 is TGTGCCAGCAGCAGGGACAGCCCAAGCTATGGCTACACCTTC. Translation: CASSRDSPSYGYTF.

The rearrangement uses TRBV29-1 and TRBJ1-2, with a possible D match to TRBD1 (5 bases). The ends were cut back, 4 bases at V and 1 base at J, with 13 bases in the middle. The CDR3 runs to 14 residues. In germline, CDR1 is SQVTM, CDR2 ANQGSEA. The CDR3 bases are TGCAGCGTTGGTGATTTGGGACTTAACTATGGCTACACCTTC. Protein product: CSVGDLGLNYGYTF. The complete variable domain, with remaining parts taken from reference TRBV29-1 and TRBJ1-2, reads SAVISQKPSRDICQRGTSLTIQCQVDSQVTMMFWYRQQPGQSLTLIATANQGSEATYESGFVIDKFPISRPNLTFSTLTVSNMSPEDSSIYLCSVGDLGLNYGYTFGSGTRLTVV.

The chain combines TRBV11-2 with TRBJ2-2; D is possibly TRBD2 (5 bases). This CDR3 is built from 15 residues. Trimming pared 2 bases from V and 4 bases from J, leaving 11 bases between. The germline gives CDR1 SGHAT, CDR2 FQNNGV. CDR3 in amino acids: CASSLTSGPTGELFF. CDR3 DNA sequence: TGTGCCAGCAGCTTAACCAGCGGACCCACCGGGGAGCTGTTTTTT.

The rearrangement joins TRBV3-1 (or the pseudogene TRBV3-2) to TRBJ2-6; D is possibly TRBD1 (6 bases). Germline CDR1 is LGHDT and CDR2 is YNNKEL (reference sequence). Trimming stripped 1 base from V and 0 bases from J, with 13 bases between. The length of the CDR3 is 18 residues. CDR3: CASSQGLTGSSGANVLTF. The CDR3 DNA sequence: TGTGCCAGCAGCCAAGGTCTAACAGGGAGCTCTGGGGCCAACGTCCTGACTTTC.

This clone was observed once. This chain uses TRBV5-8 with TRBJ1-1, with a weak D call TRBD1 (6 bases). Germline assignment: CDR1 SGHTS and CDR2 YDEGEE. V shed 1 base and J shed 10 bases, with 20 bases lying between them. The length of the CDR3 is 15 residues. In DNA, the CDR3 is TGTGCCAGCAGCTTGTTTATGGGGTCACAGGGTGCAGCTTTCTTT. It yields the protein CASSLFMGSQGAAFF.

The V and J genes are TRBV7-2 and TRBJ2-2; 12 bases agree with TRBD2. Germline CDR1 and CDR2: SGHTA and FQGNSA. The CDR3 runs 19 residues. V gave up 1 base and J gave up 4 bases; unmatched junction bases: 10. The CDR3 nucleotides are TGTGCCAGCAGCTTAGGGCTCGGGACTAGCGGGCATGGCACCGGGGAGCTGTTTTTT. Translated: CASSLGLGTSGHGTGELFF.

This chain links TRBV3-1 (or the pseudogene TRBV3-2) with TRBJ1-1; tentative D call: TRBD1 (6 bases). This CDR3 region has 15 residues. Deletions cut 4 bases from V and 3 bases from J, with 15 bases between. The V gene's germline CDR1 is LGHDT and CDR2 YNNKEL (reference sequence). As DNA, the CDR3 is TGTGCCAGCAGCCCCGGACAGTTTAGAGACACTGAAGCTTTCTTT. Its protein is CASSPGQFRDTEAFF.

This rearrangement joins TRBV18 to TRBJ1-1; D gene ambiguous. This CDR3 region has 13 residues. The V and J ends lost 2 bases and 5 bases respectively, with 9 bases between them. Germline CDR1 is KGHSH and CDR2 is LQKENI. DNA of the CDR3: TGTGCCAGCTCACCATTACGAGGGACTGAAGCTTTCTTT. Its protein is CASSPLRGTEAFF.

The rearrangement links TRBV27 to TRBJ2-2; 7 bases fit TRBD1. V trimming: 3 bases; J trimming: 4 bases; junction bases outside the gene matches: 5. This CDR3 is built from 15 residues. Per the germline V gene, CDR1 is MNHEY and CDR2 is SMNVEV (reference sequence). The CDR3 region is CASSLDRRRTGELFF. The CDR3 coding sequence is TGTGCCAGCAGTTTGGACAGGCGGCGCACCGGGGAGCTGTTTTTT.

For this clone: Other DNA sequences in this specimen translate into the identical CDR3. CDR3 bases: TGCGCCAGCAGCCCATCAGGCACCGGGGAGCTGTTTTTT. It codes for CASSPSGTGELFF. The rearrangement links TRBV5-1 to TRBJ2-2; the D is unclear. CDR3 size: 13 residues. V was clipped by 4 bases and J by 4 bases, with 8 bases between them. Germline lookup yields CDR1 SGHRS and CDR2 YFSETQ.

This clone was observed a handful of times. This rearrangement joins TRBV5-4 to TRBJ2-7; 12 nucleotides align to TRBD2. CDR1 is SGHNT, CDR2 YYREEE, per germline (reference sequence). V lost 0 bases, J lost 2 bases, and 12 bases stayed unmatched. This CDR3 region has 19 residues. CDR3 sequence (DNA): TGTGCCAGCAGCTTGGGCGGGTGGACTAGCGGGGCCTTACCCTACGAGCAGTACTTC. Amino acid sequence: CASSLGGWTSGALPYEQYF.

A few counts support this clone. V and J are TRBV9 and TRBJ1-2; TRBD1 is a possible D gene (5 bases). This CDR3 has 15 amino acids. With 0 bases removed from V and 0 bases from J, the gap between germline ends came to 9 bases. Germline CDR1 is SGDLS and CDR2 is YYNGEE. CDR3 sequence reads: CASSVVPGSNYGYTF. CDR3 nucleotide sequence: TGTGCCAGCAGCGTAGTGCCAGGGTCTAACTATGGCTACACCTTC.

J is TRBJ2-7 and V is TRBV7-2; 8 bases align to TRBD2. J was trimmed by 4 bases and V by 7 bases; bases with no gene match: 12. This CDR3 region has 15 residues. Germline V gene sequence: CDR1 SGHTA, CDR2 FQGNSA. CDR3 protein: CASTISGGGRYEQYF. CDR3 nucleotide sequence: TGTGCCAGCACCATATCGGGAGGGGGGAGGTACGAGCAGTACTTC.